What follows are 9 T cell receptor beta chains derived from one specimen sequenced in a study of cytomegalovirus exposure and HLA in healthy donors. Sequencing used immunoSEQ multiplex PCR; TCRdb keeps in-frame clones, though not all of them. The sample contains about 240,000 clones, around nine tenths of which appear only once. Sequenced material: PBMCs. The receptors originated from a man aged 18 to 30 in good health and CMV-seronegative.

Details on this clone: This specimen includes other DNA sequences encoding the same CDR3. The genes are TRBV18 and TRBJ1-2; 9 bases are shared with TRBD1. The CDR3 sequence is 15 residues long. CDR1 is KGHSH, CDR2 LQKENI, per germline. V shed 3 bases, J shed 4 bases, and the junction held 6 bases outside the gene matches. CDR3: CASSPRTGESYGYTF. Here the CDR3 DNA reads TGTGCCAGCTCACCGAGGACAGGGGAAAGCTATGGCTACACCTTC.

The chain employs TRBV5-4 and TRBJ1-5; 8 nucleotides agree with TRBD1. Looked up from germline, CDR1 is SGHNT and CDR2 is YYREEE (reference sequence). The CDR3 sequence is 16 residues long. Unmatched junction bases numbered 8, after V lost 4 bases and J lost 2 bases. The CDR3 spells CASSPTPGQGNQPQHF. CDR3 nucleotide sequence: TGTGCCAGCAGCCCCACTCCGGGACAGGGCAATCAGCCCCAGCATTTT.

V gene TRBV10-2 combines with J gene TRBJ1-5, with D perhaps TRBD1 (5 bases). V was clipped by 2 bases and J by 0 bases, with 8 bases between them. The CDR3 covers 15 residues. The germline gives CDR1 WSHSY, CDR2 SAAADI. The DNA of the CDR3 is TGCGCCAGCAGTGAGCAGGGTGGTAGCAATCAGCCCCAGCATTTT. Amino acid sequence: CASSEQGGSNQPQHF.

This rearrangement joins TRBV19 to TRBJ2-7; a possible D gene is TRBD1 (6 bases). The CDR3 covers 15 residues. V was trimmed by 5 bases and J by 0 bases, leaving 14 bases between them. Germline V gene data show CDR1 as LNHDA and CDR2 as SQIVND (reference sequence). The CDR3 here is CASSHTGLGSYEQYF. The CDR3, as DNA: TGTGCCAGTAGTCACACAGGGCTGGGCTCCTACGAGCAGTACTTC.

The chain carries TRBV28 and TRBJ1-2, with D tentatively TRBD1 (6 bases). Germline-derived CDR1 and CDR2 are MDHEN and SYDVKM. The CDR3 covers 12 residues. V lost 4 bases to trimming and J lost 3 bases, with 6 bases between them. The CDR3 loop reads CASSSGDYGYTF. The CDR3 DNA is TGTGCCAGCAGTTCAGGGGACTATGGCTACACCTTC.

The table lists this clone with a count of one. CDR3 region: CASSLTASGRLNEQYF. The CDR3 region has the DNA TGTGCCAGCAGTTTAACGGCTAGCGGGAGGCTGAACGAGCAGTACTTC. The rearrangement joins TRBV27 to TRBJ2-7, with 11 nucleotides matching TRBD2. V was clipped by 2 bases and J by 5 bases; unmatched bases: 8. Germline-derived CDR1 and CDR2 are MNHEY and SMNVEV (reference sequence). This CDR3 contains 16 residues.

This clone turned up a few times. V is TRBV28 and J is TRBJ1-1, with a weak D call TRBD1 (5 bases). The CDR3 loop spans 12 amino acids. Per the germline V gene, CDR1 is MDHEN and CDR2 is SYDVKM. Trimming left V 8 bases short and J 9 bases short, with 16 bases between. Written as DNA, the CDR3 is TGTGCCAGCCATGACAGATCCGAGAAAGCTTTCTTT. It translates to CASHDRSEKAFF.

V usage is TRBV4-2 and J usage is TRBJ1-6; D is unclear. This CDR3 comprises 15 residues. Trimming cost V 0 bases and J 8 bases, with 11 bases left between them. Germline V gene lookup returns CDR1 LGHNA and CDR2 YNFKEQ. The CDR3 region is CASSQDPQTHSPLHF. The CDR3 nucleotides read TGTGCCAGCAGCCAAGATCCCCAGACACATTCACCCCTCCACTTT.

This clone was recorded once. At one end, the junction sequence differs from germline, possibly due to a read error. This chain joins TRBV7-7 and TRBJ2-7, with D unresolved. Germline assignment: CDR1 SSHAT and CDR2 FNYEAQ (reference sequence). The CDR3 sequence is 16 residues long. CDR3 DNA: TGTGCTAGCAGCTTTTCCCCCCCTCCCCTTTCCTACGAGCAGTACTTC. Amino acids: CASSFSPPPLSYEQYF.